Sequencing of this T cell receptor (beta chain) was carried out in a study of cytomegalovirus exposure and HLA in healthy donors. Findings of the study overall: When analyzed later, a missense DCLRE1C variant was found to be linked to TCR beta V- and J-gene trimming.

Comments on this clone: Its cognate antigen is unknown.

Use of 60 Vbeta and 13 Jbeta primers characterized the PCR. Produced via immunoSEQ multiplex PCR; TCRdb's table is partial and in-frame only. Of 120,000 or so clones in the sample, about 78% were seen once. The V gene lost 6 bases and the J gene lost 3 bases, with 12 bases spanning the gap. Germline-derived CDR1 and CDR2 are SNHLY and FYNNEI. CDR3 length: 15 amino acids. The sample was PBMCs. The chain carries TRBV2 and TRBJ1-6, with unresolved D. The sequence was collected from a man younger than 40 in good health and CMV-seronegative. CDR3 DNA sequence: TGTGCCAGCAGGCCAATAGGGAGCTATAATTCACCCCTCCACTTT. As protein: CASRPIGSYNSPLHF.